One T cell receptor beta chain is described in this entry. Its antigen is currently unknown. The data stem from a study of post-analysis software for immune sequencing data. Study-level points and caveats: Among five TRBV segments more frequent in patients than controls were TRBV5-6, TRBV5-1 and TRBV20-1.

CDR1 MNHEY and CDR2 SMNVEV come from the germline V gene (reference sequence). V dropped 6 bases and J dropped 4 bases, with 10 bases sitting between them. The CDR3 is 13 residues long. Every TCR beta cDNA library bore unique molecular identifiers. TCRdb used MiXCR to reprocess the PCR reads, holding one entry per CDR3 protein. The sample records hundreds of thousands of distinct CDR3 sequences, around 27% being singletons. What was sequenced was blood. The TCR sequence derives from a girl aged 5 to 17 with multiple sclerosis. The rearrangement joins TRBV27 to TRBJ1-5; D is uncertain. CDR3 in amino acids: CASRIGLNQPQHF. The CDR3 bases are TGTGCCAGCAGAATAGGACTAAATCAGCCCCAGCATTTT.